Given below is one TCR beta chain in context. As yet, its antigen is unknown. PCR was performed using 60 Vbeta and 13 Jbeta primers. Data came from immunoSEQ multiplex PCR; TCRdb stores just in-frame clones and leaves some out. The table includes about 190,000 clones, around 83% detected once. The sample comes from a study of cytomegalovirus exposure and HLA in healthy donors. Overall study findings and caveats: After further analysis at a later stage, 15,000 to 20,000 TCR beta sequences were associated with HLA alleles at 0.05 false discovery rate.

CDR1 is MNHNS, CDR2 SASEGT, per germline. Trimming left V 7 bases short and J 4 bases short, with 16 bases between. The CDR3 totals 14 residues. This TCR came from a woman aged 40 to 50 in good health and CMV-seronegative. This chain joins TRBV6-1 and TRBJ1-2, with D possibly TRBD1 on 6 matching bases. Source material: PBMCs. CDR3 DNA sequence: TGTGCCAGCACTCTTTCGACAGGCATCTATGGCTACACCTTC. Translated, it gives CASTLSTGIYGYTF.